Here is one TCR beta chain with its context. What it binds is unknown. This sample is drawn from a study of cytomegalovirus exposure and HLA in healthy donors. Study overall: An early release of data contained approximately 80 million unique TCRs, which came from HLA-typed donors. General study results and limits: Most observed TCR sequences were rare, whereas some public TCRs were detected in many donors. Highly shared sequence variants in one cluster were likely a sequencing artifact. The authors later linked a missense DCLRE1C variant to TCR beta V- and J-gene trimming.

In the PCR, 60 Vbeta and 13 Jbeta primers were used. The protocol was immunoSEQ multiplex PCR, while the TCRdb copy is restricted to in-frame clones and leaves out a portion. The sample table sets out approximately 110,000 clones. CDR1 LGHNA and CDR2 YNFKEQ come from the germline V gene. Trimming removed 3 bases from V and 3 bases from J, with 11 bases in between. This CDR3 is built from 14 residues. The sequence was collected from a man in his fifties or sixties in good health and CMV-seronegative. The chain employs TRBV4-2 and TRBJ1-1; D might be TRBD1 (6 bases). Sequencing was carried out using PBMCs. The CDR3 nucleotides read TGTGCCAGCAGCCACGGGACACTCGACACTGAAGCTTTCTTT. Translation gives CASSHGTLDTEAFF.